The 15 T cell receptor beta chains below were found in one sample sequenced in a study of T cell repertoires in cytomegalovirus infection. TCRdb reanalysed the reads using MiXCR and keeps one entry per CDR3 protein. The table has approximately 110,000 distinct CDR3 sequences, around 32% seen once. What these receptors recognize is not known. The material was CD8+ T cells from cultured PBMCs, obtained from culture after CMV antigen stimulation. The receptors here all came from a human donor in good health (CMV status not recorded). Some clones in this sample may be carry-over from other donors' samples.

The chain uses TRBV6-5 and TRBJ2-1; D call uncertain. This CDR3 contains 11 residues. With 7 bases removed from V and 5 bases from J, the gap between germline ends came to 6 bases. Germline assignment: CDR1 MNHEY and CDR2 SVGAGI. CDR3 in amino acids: CASTRNNEQFF. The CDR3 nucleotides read TGTGCCAGCACTCGAAACAATGAGCAGTTCTTC.

In DNA form, the CDR3 reads TGTGCCAGCAGCGTAGGGCTAGCGGGGGCCACAGATACGCAGTATTTT. Translating gives CASSVGLAGATDTQYF. V usage is TRBV9 and J usage is TRBJ2-3, with 10 bases identical to TRBD2. Germline CDR1 SGDLS, CDR2 YYNGEE. The V segment lost 0 bases and the J segment 2 bases; nucleotides outside the gene matches: 3. The CDR3 has 16 amino acids.

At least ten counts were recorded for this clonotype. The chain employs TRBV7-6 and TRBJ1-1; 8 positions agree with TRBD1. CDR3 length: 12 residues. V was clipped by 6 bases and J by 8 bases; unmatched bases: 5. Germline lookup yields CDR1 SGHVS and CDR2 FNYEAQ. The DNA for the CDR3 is TGTGCCAGCAGTAACAGGGGGGTCGAAGCTTTCTTT. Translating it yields CASSNRGVEAFF.

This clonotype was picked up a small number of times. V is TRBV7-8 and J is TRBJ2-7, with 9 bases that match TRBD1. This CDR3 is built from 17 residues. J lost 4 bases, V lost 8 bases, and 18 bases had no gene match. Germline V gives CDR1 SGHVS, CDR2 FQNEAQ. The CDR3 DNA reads TGTGCCAGCGCCCAGCCTTCGGGACAGGGATTTCCATACGAGCAGTACTTC. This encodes CASAQPSGQGFPYEQYF.

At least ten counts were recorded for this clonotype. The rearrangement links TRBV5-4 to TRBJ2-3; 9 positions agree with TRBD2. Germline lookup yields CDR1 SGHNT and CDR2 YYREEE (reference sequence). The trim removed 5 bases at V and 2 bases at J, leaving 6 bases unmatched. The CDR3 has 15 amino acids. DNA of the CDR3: TGTGCCAGCAGACCTGCTAGCGGGGCCACAGATACGCAGTATTTT. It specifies CASRPASGATDTQYF.

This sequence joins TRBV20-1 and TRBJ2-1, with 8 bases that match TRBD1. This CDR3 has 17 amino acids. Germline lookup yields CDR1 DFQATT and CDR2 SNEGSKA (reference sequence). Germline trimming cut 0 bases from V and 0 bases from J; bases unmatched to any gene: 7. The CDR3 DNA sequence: TGCAGTGCTAGAGACGGACAGGGCCGTTTCTCCTACAATGAGCAGTTCTTC. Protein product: CSARDGQGRFSYNEQFF.

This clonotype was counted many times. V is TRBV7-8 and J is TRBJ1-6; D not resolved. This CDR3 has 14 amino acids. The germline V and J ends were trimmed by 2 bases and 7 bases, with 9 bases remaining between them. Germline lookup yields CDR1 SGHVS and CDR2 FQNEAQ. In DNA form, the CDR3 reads TGTGCCAGCAGCTTAATGAGTATCAATTCACCCCTCCACTTT. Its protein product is CASSLMSINSPLHF.

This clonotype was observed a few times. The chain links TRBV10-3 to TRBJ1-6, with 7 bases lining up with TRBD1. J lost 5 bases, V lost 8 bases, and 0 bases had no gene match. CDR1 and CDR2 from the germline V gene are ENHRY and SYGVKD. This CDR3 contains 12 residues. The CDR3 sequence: CAIGTDNSPLHF. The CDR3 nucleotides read TGTGCCATCGGGACAGATAATTCACCCCTCCACTTT.

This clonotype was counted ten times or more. CDR3 residues: CASSQVAPTSGGAGPHNEQFF. CDR3 DNA sequence: TGTGCCAGCAGCCAAGTGGCCCCGACTAGCGGGGGGGCCGGTCCACACAATGAGCAGTTCTTC. The V gene is TRBV4-2, the J gene TRBJ2-1; 14 nucleotides line up with TRBD2. J gave up 5 bases and V 1 base, and 16 bases lay outside the gene matches. Germline CDR1 LGHNA, CDR2 YNFKEQ. This CDR3 is built from 21 residues.

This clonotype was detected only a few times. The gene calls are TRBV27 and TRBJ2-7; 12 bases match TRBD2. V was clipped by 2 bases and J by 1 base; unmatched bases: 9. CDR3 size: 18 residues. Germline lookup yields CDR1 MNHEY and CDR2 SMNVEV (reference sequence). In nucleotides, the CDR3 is TGTGCCAGCAGTTTACGTCGGGTTGGGACTAGCGGGTCCTACGAGCAGTACTTC. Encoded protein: CASSLRRVGTSGSYEQYF.

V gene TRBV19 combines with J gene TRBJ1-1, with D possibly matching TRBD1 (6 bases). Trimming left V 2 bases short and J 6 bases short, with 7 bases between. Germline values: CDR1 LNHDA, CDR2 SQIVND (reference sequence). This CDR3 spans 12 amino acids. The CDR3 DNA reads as TGTGCCAGTAGTATATCAGGGGCTGAAGCTTTCTTT. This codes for CASSISGAEAFF. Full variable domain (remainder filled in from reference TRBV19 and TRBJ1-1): DGGITQSPKYLFRKEGQNVTLSCEQNLNHDAMYWYRQDPGQGLRLIYYSQIVNDFQKGDIAEGYSVSREKKESFPLTVTSAQKNPTAFYLCASSISGAEAFFGQGTRLTVV.

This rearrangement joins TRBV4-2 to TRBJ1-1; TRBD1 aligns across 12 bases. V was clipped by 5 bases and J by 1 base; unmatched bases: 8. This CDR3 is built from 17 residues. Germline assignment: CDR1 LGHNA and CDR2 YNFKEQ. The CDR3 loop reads CASSSGQGAGTNTEAFF. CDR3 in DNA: TGTGCCAGCAGCTCGGGACAGGGGGCAGGGACGAACACTGAAGCTTTCTTT.

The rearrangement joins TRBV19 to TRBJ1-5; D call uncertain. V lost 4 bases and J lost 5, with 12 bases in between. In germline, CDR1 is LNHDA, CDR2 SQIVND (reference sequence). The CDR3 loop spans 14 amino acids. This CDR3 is CASSTLGPDQPQHF. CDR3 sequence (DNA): TGTGCCAGTAGTACCTTAGGGCCTGATCAGCCCCAGCATTTT.

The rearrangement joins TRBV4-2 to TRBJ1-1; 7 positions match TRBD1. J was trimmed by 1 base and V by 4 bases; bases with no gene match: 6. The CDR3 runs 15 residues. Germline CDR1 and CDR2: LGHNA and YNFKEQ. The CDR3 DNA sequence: TGTGCCAGCAGCCCCCAAGACAGGGCGAACACTGAAGCTTTCTTT. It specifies CASSPQDRANTEAFF.

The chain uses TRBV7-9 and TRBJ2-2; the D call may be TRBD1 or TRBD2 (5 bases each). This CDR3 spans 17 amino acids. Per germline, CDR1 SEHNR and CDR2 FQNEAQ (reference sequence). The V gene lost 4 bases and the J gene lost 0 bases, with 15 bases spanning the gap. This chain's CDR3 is CASSSTGTGSNTGELFF. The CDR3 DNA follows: TGTGCCAGCAGCTCGACCGGGACGGGATCGAACACCGGGGAGCTGTTTTTT. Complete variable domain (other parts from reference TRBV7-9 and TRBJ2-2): DTGVSQNPRHKITKRGQNVTFRCDPISEHNRLYWYRQTLGQGPEFLTYFQNEAQLEKSRLLSDRFSAERPKGSFSTLEIQRTEQGDSAMYLCASSSTGTGSNTGELFFGEGSRLTVL.